Presented here are 3 T cell receptor beta chains from one specimen sequenced in a study of shared clonotypes between healthy human individuals. Sequencing used immunoSEQ multiplex PCR; TCRdb keeps in-frame clones, though not all of them. The sample lists over 1.5 million clones; about 98% were seen once. Source material: naive CD4+ T cells sorted from blood. Subset defined: CD45RA+ positively selected. The source is a man under 40 in good health.

The rearrangement uses TRBV7-9 and TRBJ1-2; D uncertain. Germline V CDR1 and CDR2: SEHNR, FQNEAQ (reference sequence). CDR3 length: 12 residues. Trimming took off 5 bases at V and 10 bases at J, with 14 bases between the two ends. The CDR3 loop reads CASSTSDGYYTF. The CDR3 DNA is TGTGCCAGCAGCACCTCTGACGGATACTACACCTTC.

The genes are TRBV27 and TRBJ1-1; 7 positions agree with TRBD1. The CDR3 sequence is 13 residues long. The V gene's germline CDR1 is MNHEY and CDR2 SMNVEV (reference sequence). V was clipped by 6 bases and J by 4 bases; unmatched bases: 5. The DNA for the CDR3 is TGTGCCAGCAGGGTACAGGGGCTCACTGAAGCTTTCTTT. It encodes CASRVQGLTEAFF.

This clone was seen only a few times. This sample also contains other DNA sequences that code for the same CDR3. The rearrangement joins TRBV5-1 to TRBJ2-7; D remains unclear. The CDR3 is 12 amino acids. CDR1 SGHRS and CDR2 YFSETQ come from the germline V gene. Trimming took off 0 bases at V and 3 bases at J, with 4 bases between the two ends. The CDR3 is CASSLESYEQYF. The CDR3 DNA reads as TGCGCCAGCAGCTTGGAAAGCTACGAGCAGTACTTC.